This passage covers 14 T cell receptor beta chains from one sample sequenced in a study of breast tumors, draining lymph nodes, adjacent tissues. Breast cancer patients provided tissue from their axillary draining lymph nodes. TCRdb recomputed calls from the multiplex PCR reads with MiXCR, one row per CDR3 protein. The sample holds fewer than 200,000 distinct CDR3 sequences, about 33% seen once. The material sequenced was axillary lymph node tissue. The origin of the receptors is a female donor with breast cancer. Some clones in this sample may be carry-over from other donors' samples.

The sample holds many counts of this clonotype. J is TRBJ1-2 and V is TRBV30; a weak D match, TRBD1 (5 bases). Germline CDR1 reads GTSNPN; CDR2 reads SVGIG (reference sequence). CDR3 length equals 12 residues. Trimming cost V 2 bases and J 8 bases, with 12 bases left between them. In DNA, the CDR3 is TGTGCCTGGAGTTCGACAGTCGGGGGCTACACCTTC. Amino acids: CAWSSTVGGYTF.

This clonotype was seen repeatedly, ten times or more. V and J are TRBV20-1 and TRBJ1-5; TRBD1 might be the D (6 bases). Germline lookup yields CDR1 DFQATT and CDR2 SNEGSKA (reference sequence). Trimming left V 1 base short and J 5 bases short, with 15 bases between. The CDR3 covers 15 residues. The CDR3 sequence is CSARVVEDSHQPQHF. CDR3 nucleotides: TGCAGTGCTAGAGTTGTTGAGGACAGTCATCAGCCCCAGCATTTT.

The V gene is TRBV2, the J gene TRBJ2-5; 13 bases match TRBD2. Germline CDR1 is SNHLY and CDR2 is FYNNEI. Trimming cost V 6 bases and J 5 bases; bases outside gene matches: 9. This CDR3 has 16 residues. CDR3 residues: CASSLTSGGAKETQYF. The CDR3 DNA reads TGTGCCAGCAGCCTTACTAGCGGGGGGGCCAAGGAGACCCAGTACTTC.

This chain uses TRBV25-1 with TRBJ1-2; 8 bases align to TRBD1. CDR3 size: 13 residues. CDR1 and CDR2 (germline): MGHDK, SYGVNS. V was pared by 3 bases and J by 3 bases, with 0 bases of the junction left unmatched. The CDR3 here is CASSDRGHYGYTF. The DNA for the CDR3 is TGTGCCAGCAGTGACAGGGGGCACTATGGCTACACCTTC.

The chain is built from TRBV28 and TRBJ2-1, with unresolved D. Germline assignment: CDR1 MDHEN and CDR2 SYDVKM. This CDR3 is 12 amino acids long. The ends were cut back, 5 bases at V and 9 bases at J, with 11 bases in the middle. CDR3 in amino acids: CASSLLNGEQFF. Here the CDR3 DNA reads TGTGCCAGCAGTCTGCTAAATGGTGAGCAGTTCTTC.

Many counts were recorded for this clonotype. The chain links TRBV19 to TRBJ1-2, with a possible D match to TRBD1 (5 bases). Germline V gene lookup returns CDR1 LNHDA and CDR2 SQIVND (reference sequence). Between the trimmed V and J ends, which lost 5 bases and 7 bases, there was a span of 14 bases. This CDR3 comprises 13 residues. The CDR3 nucleotides read TGTGCCAGTAGTCTCCTTGAAGGGGCTGGCTACACCTTC. Translation: CASSLLEGAGYTF.

In its sample, this clonotype was seen many times. The J gene is TRBJ2-2, the V gene TRBV30; 7 bases map to TRBD1. The CDR3 runs 17 residues. V trimming: 1 base; J trimming: 2 bases; junction bases outside the gene matches: 10. CDR1 and CDR2 (germline): GTSNPN, SVGIG (reference sequence). This CDR3 reads CAWSAAVGQTNTGELFF. In nucleotides, the CDR3 is TGTGCCTGGAGTGCCGCCGTGGGACAGACTAACACCGGGGAGCTGTTTTTT.

Regarding this clonotype: A much larger clone differs by one base, so this may be a read error. The chain is built from TRBV29-1 and TRBJ2-4; 8 positions agree with TRBD1. There are 13 residues in the CDR3. V shed 2 bases and J 5 bases; nucleotides not matched to a gene: 2. Germline V gene data show CDR1 as SQVTM and CDR2 as ANQGSEA. CDR3 sequence reads: CSVEPGGENIQYF. CDR3 coding DNA: TGCAGCGTTGAACCAGGGGGCGAAAACATTCAGTACTTC.

This clonotype was found many times. The chain links TRBV7-3 to TRBJ2-3, with 10 nucleotides matching TRBD2. The CDR3 extends over 16 amino acids. Trimming cost V 3 bases and J 2 bases; bases outside gene matches: 5. From germline, CDR1 is SGHTA and CDR2 FQGTGA. CDR3 residues: CASSLLAGEFTDTQYF. The DNA for the CDR3 is TGTGCCAGCAGCTTGCTAGCGGGGGAGTTCACAGATACGCAGTATTTT.

As regards this clonotype: A read error may explain this, as a much larger clone is one base away. The CDR3 region has the DNA TGTGCCAGCAGCTTAGGGAGGGGGGCGAATGAGCAGTTCTTC. This sequence encodes CASSLGRGANEQFF. This chain links TRBV11-3 with TRBJ2-1; D may be TRBD1 or TRBD2 (6 bases each). There are 14 residues in the CDR3. V dropped 1 base and J dropped 7 bases, with 11 bases sitting between them. The V gene's germline CDR1 is SGHNT and CDR2 YENEEA.

This clonotype was observed many times. The chain uses TRBV12-5 and TRBJ2-2; D not certain. The CDR3 length is 17 residues. Trimming took off 2 bases at V and 4 bases at J, with 17 bases between the two ends. The germline gives CDR1 LGHNT, CDR2 FRNRAP. The CDR3 reads CASGLLTVGARTGELFF. The CDR3, as DNA: TGTGCTAGTGGTTTGCTGACCGTGGGCGCACGCACCGGGGAGCTGTTTTTT.

Details on this clonotype: Since no conserved phenylalanine or tryptophan closes the CDR3, a read error is the likely cause. The DNA is left out, because the CDR3 cannot be placed on it with certainty; the CDR3 is given as TCRdb lists it. The chain links TRBV9 to TRBJ2-2; the D call of TRBD1 is as the table states it, not checked on the DNA. Inclusive of both ends, the CDR3 amounts to 9 amino acids. Germline loops: CDR1 SGDLS, CDR2 YYNGEE. The CDR3 sequence: CASSVGAFN.

This clonotype was counted at least ten times. V and J are TRBV6-5 and TRBJ1-5, with 11 bases that match TRBD1. Trimming at V came to 6 bases and at J to 2 bases, leaving 3 bases not matched to a gene. The germline gives CDR1 MNHEY, CDR2 SVGAGI. The CDR3 extends over 15 amino acids. The DNA for the CDR3 is TGTGCCAGCAGCCGGGACAGGGGGGGCAATCAGCCCCAGCATTTT. Translating gives CASSRDRGGNQPQHF.

The genes are TRBV19 and TRBJ1-1; 8 bases are a match to TRBD1. The CDR3 is 16 residues long. J lost 1 base, V lost 3 bases, and 7 bases had no gene match. The germline V gene encodes CDR1 LNHDA and CDR2 SQIVND (reference sequence). CDR3 DNA: TGTGCCAGTAGTATCCTAGAAGGACAGGGGAACACTGAAGCTTTCTTT. This gives the protein CASSILEGQGNTEAFF.